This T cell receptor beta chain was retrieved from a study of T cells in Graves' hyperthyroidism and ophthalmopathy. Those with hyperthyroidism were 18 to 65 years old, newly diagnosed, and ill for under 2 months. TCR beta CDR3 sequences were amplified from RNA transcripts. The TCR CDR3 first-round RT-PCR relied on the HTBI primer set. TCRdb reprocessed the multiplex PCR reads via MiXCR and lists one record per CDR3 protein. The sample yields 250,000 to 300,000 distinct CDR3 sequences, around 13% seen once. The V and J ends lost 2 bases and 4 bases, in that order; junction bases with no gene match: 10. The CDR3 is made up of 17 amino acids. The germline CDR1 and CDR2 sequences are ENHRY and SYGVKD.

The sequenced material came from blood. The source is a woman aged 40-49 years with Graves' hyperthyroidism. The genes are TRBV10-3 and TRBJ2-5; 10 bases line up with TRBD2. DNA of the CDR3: TGTGCCATCAGTGAGGGGGCCCTAGCGGGAGACCTAGAGACCCAGTACTTC. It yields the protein CAISEGALAGDLETQYF.